This entry features one T cell receptor (beta chain) sequence. The source of the sample is a study of monozygotic twins with inflammatory bowel disease. TCRdb reprocessed the 5' RACE reads and stores each CDR3 protein as one record, lacking DNA. The sample includes a few hundred thousand distinct CDR3 sequences. This TCR was recovered from a human donor with ulcerative colitis or Crohn's disease, or a healthy co-twin of an affected twin (not recorded which). The sample consisted of blood.

The CDR3 protein is CASSLHPDWRNEQFF. The chain links TRBV5-1 to TRBJ2-1. This CDR3 spans 15 amino acids. Germline CDR1 reads SGHRS; CDR2 reads YFSETQ.